This TCR beta chain derives from a study of spatial heterogeneity in lung cancer. Points from the study as a whole: In tumors, expanded intratumoral alpha and beta TCR counts tracked mutation counts.

One entry per CDR3 protein results from TCRdb running MiXCR on the 5' RACE reads. The sample shows approximately 16,000 distinct CDR3 sequences, nearly 7% of them seen only once. This clonotype was observed many times. Its cognate antigen is unknown. Time point denoted: sample taken at primary tumor resection. The V gene lost 3 bases and the J gene lost 5 bases, with 13 bases spanning the gap. Per germline, CDR1 SQVTM and CDR2 ANQGSEA. This CDR3 contains 13 residues. The starting material was lung tumor tissue, obtained at surgery. The chain combines TRBV29-1 with TRBJ2-5; D is unclear. This receptor was taken from a female donor with early-stage non-small cell lung cancer. The CDR3 spells CSVEVLVGETQYF. CDR3 nucleotides: TGCAGCGTTGAGGTCCTAGTGGGGGAGACCCAGTACTTC. The variable domain in full, completed from reference TRBV29-1 and TRBJ2-5, reads SAVISQKPSRDICQRGTSLTIQCQVDSQVTMMFWYRQQPGQSLTLIATANQGSEATYESGFVIDKFPISRPNLTFSTLTVSNMSPEDSSIYLCSVEVLVGETQYFGPGTRLLVL.